Given below is one TCR beta chain in context. Deep was the level used in running the assay. Genomic DNA (from each subset) was split evenly across several immunoSEQ plates. Spread over ten immunoSEQ deep assay plates, unsorted PBMC DNA underwent sequencing. Assay used: immunoSEQ multiplex PCR; TCRdb lists only in-frame clones, some missing. The sample includes fewer than 700,000 clones, around three quarters seen only once; the top ten take around 12%. For unsorted samples, genomic DNA was extracted from about 95 million PBMCs. V shed 6 bases and J 8 bases; nucleotides not matched to a gene: 10. The CDR3 length is 15 residues. CDR1 is MNHEY, CDR2 SMNVEV, per germline (reference sequence). The sample originates from a study of shared clonotypes between healthy human individuals.

This chain uses TRBV27 with TRBJ2-1; TRBD1 aligns across 10 bases. Sequences were obtained from PBMCs. The origin of this receptor is a woman aged 40 to 50 in good health. Some clones in this sample may be carry-over from other donors' samples. The CDR3, as DNA: TGTGCCAGCAGGCGACAGGGGGCGCTTCGTCATGAGCAGTTCTTC. Protein: CASRRQGALRHEQFF.